Listed below are T cell receptor beta chains from one sample, sequenced in a study of blood T cell repertoires in COVID-19. Some clones are missing from TCRdb's copy, which holds only in-frame ones; the method was immunoSEQ multiplex PCR. The sample carries about 180,000 clones, approximately 85% recorded once. The sequenced sample was peripheral blood. These receptors came from a man aged 60-69 years with acute or convalescent COVID-19. The CDR3 runs from the conserved cysteine through the conserved F or W. Each record gives: D gene, clone size, J gene, V gene, CDR3 DNA, CDR3 protein. The D gene is left open where the match is weak. Clone size is given for some rows only: seen once, a few or many times, or a class if the clone is expanded.

>TRBD2|-|TRBJ2-1|TRBV9
TGTGCCAGCAGCGTAATTGGGACTAGCCCCTTGGATGAGCAGTTCTTC
CASSVIGTSPLDEQFF
>-|-|TRBJ1-1|TRBV18
TGTGCCAGCTCGGAAGGACAGCGTCCTGAAGCTTTCTTT
CASSEGQRPEAFF
>TRBD1|few|TRBJ2-7|TRBV5-1
TGCGCCAGCAGCACCGACAGGGGACTCTACGAGCAGTACTTC
CASSTDRGLYEQYF
>TRBD2|-|TRBJ2-1|TRBV6-1
TGTGCCAGCAGTGACGGACTAGCGGGAGGGAGGGATGAGCAGTTCTTC
CASSDGLAGGRDEQFF
>TRBD2|-|TRBJ2-7|TRBV24-1
TGTGCCACCAGTGCGTCCGGGAGGGAAGAGCAGTACTTC
CATSASGREEQYF
>-|-|TRBJ1-2|TRBV28
TGTGCCAGCTCACAGGGTCTCTATGGCTACACCTTC
CASSQGLYGYTF
>TRBD2|once|TRBJ2-7|TRBV27
TGTGCCAGCAGCCCTAGCTCTGGACTAGTCGGTCGGGAGCAGTACTTC
CASSPSSGLVGREQYF
>TRBD1|-|TRBJ1-5|TRBV30
TGTGCCTGGAGGTCGGGACAGGGGGGTCAGCCCCAGCATTTT
CAWRSGQGGQPQHF
>TRBD2|many|TRBJ2-3|TRBV2
TGTGCCAGCAGACTAGCGGGGAGCACAGATACGCAGTATTTT
CASRLAGSTDTQYF
>TRBD1|-|TRBJ2-1|TRBV10-2
TGCGCCAGCAGTGATCTCAGGGGGCGGTCAGTCGGTCTCTCCTACAATGAGCAGTTCTTC
CASSDLRGRSVGLSYNEQFF
>-|-|TRBJ2-1|TRBV5-4
TGTGCCAGCAGCATGGGACGGGACAATGAGCAGTTCTTC
CASSMGRDNEQFF
>-|-|TRBJ2-5|TRBV28
TGTGCCAGCAGTTCTGGCCCCCCGGAGACCCAGTACTTC
CASSSGPPETQYF
>TRBD2|-|TRBJ2-5|TRBV3-1/TRBV3-2
TGTGCCAGCAGCATAGGACTAGCGGGAGGTCAAGAGACCCAGTACTTC
CASSIGLAGGQETQYF
>TRBD2|-|TRBJ2-3|TRBV7-8
TGTGCCAGCAGCTTAGTCGCGGGAGGGCCCTCTTCAGATACGCAGTATTTT
CASSLVAGGPSSDTQYF
>TRBD2|-|TRBJ2-7|TRBV3-1/TRBV3-2
TGTGCCAGCAGCCAAGAGGGGGGGATTTTTTCCGAGCAGTACTTC
CASSQEGGIFSEQYF
>TRBD2|-|TRBJ2-7|TRBV2
TGTGCCAGCAGCTTAGCCGGGACTAGCGGTTACTACGAGCAGTACTTC
CASSLAGTSGYYEQYF
>TRBD1|-|TRBJ1-1|TRBV7-2
TGTGCCAGCAGCAAACGGACAGGACTGAACACTGAAGCTTTCTTT
CASSKRTGLNTEAFF
>TRBD2|-|TRBJ2-1|TRBV7-9
TGTGCCAGCAGACGCGGGAGTCCCCTGGATGAGCAGTTCTTC
CASRRGSPLDEQFF
>-|-|TRBJ1-5|TRBV3-1/TRBV3-2
TGTGCCAGCAGCCAATGGGGGGAAGGCAATCAGCCCCAGCATTTT
CASSQWGEGNQPQHF
>TRBD1|-|TRBJ1-2|TRBV19
TGTGCCAGTACCGACGGCCCCAGGGGGCCCTATGGCTACACCTTC
CASTDGPRGPYGYTF
>TRBD2|-|TRBJ2-3|TRBV20-1
TGCAGTGCTAGTAGCGGGAGGCGAGGGGAGCCAGATACGCAGTATTTT
CSASSGRRGEPDTQYF
>TRBD1|-|TRBJ2-3|TRBV5-4
TGTGCCAGCAGCTCTGCCGGGACAGGAAGCACAGATACGCAGTATTTT
CASSSAGTGSTDTQYF
>-|-|TRBJ1-1|TRBV2
TGTGCCAGCAGAGCCACAGAGTCGAGCACTGAAGCTTTCTTT
CASRATESSTEAFF
>-|-|TRBJ1-1|TRBV29-1
TGCAGCGTTGAACGGGTAAACACTGAAGCTTTCTTT
CSVERVNTEAFF
>TRBD1|once|TRBJ1-2|TRBV2
TGTGCCAGCAGTGAAGCGGGGACAGGGTATGGCTACACCTTC
CASSEAGTGYGYTF
>-|-|TRBJ2-2|TRBV3-1/TRBV3-2
TGTGCCAGCAGCCAACCATCGCGGGCGATCGGGGAGCTGTTTTTT
CASSQPSRAIGELFF
>-|-|TRBJ1-3|TRBV9
TGTGCCAGCAGCGTCAGGGCAAGCTCTGGAAACACCATATATTTT
CASSVRASSGNTIYF
>TRBD2|few|TRBJ2-6|TRBV28
TGTGCCAGCAGTTCCCACCGACTAGCTCCCTCTGGGGCCAACGTCCTGACTTTC
CASSSHRLAPSGANVLTF
>TRBD1|-|TRBJ1-2|TRBV13
TGTGCCAGCAGCTTCGCCGACCCCGACTGGACAGGGGAACATGGCTACACCTTC
CASSFADPDWTGEHGYTF
>TRBD1|-|TRBJ1-2|TRBV28
TGTGCCAGCACCAAGGGACAGAACTATGGCTACACCTTC
CASTKGQNYGYTF
>TRBD2|-|TRBJ2-5|TRBV6-5
TGTGCCAGCAGCCCAACAACTAGCGGGGGATACCCCCGGTACTTC
CASSPTTSGGYPRYF
>-|-|TRBJ2-1|TRBV30
TGTGCCTGGAGTGTAAATCACCGCGTTCCGTTCTTC
CAWSVNHRVPFF
>-|-|TRBJ2-1|TRBV19
TGTGCCAGTAGTAGCACAGGGTACGACAATGAGCAGTTCTTC
CASSSTGYDNEQFF
>TRBD1|-|TRBJ1-1|TRBV5-1
TGCGCCAGCAGCCCGGACAGGGGGCAGAACACTGAAGCTTTCTTT
CASSPDRGQNTEAFF
>-|-|TRBJ1-1|TRBV28
TGTGCCAGCAGCCCTAGAAAGTTCAACACTGAAGCTTTCTTT
CASSPRKFNTEAFF